These 20 T cell receptor beta chains share one sample of origin, sequenced in a study of T cell repertoires in cytomegalovirus infection. Each CDR3 protein is one row after TCRdb ran MiXCR on the reads. The sample contains about 260,000 distinct CDR3 sequences, about an eighth of which appear only once. Sequencing was performed on PBMCs. The origin of the receptors is a human donor in good health (CMV status not recorded). Some clones in this sample may be carry-over from other donors' samples.

This clonotype was picked up a small number of times. This rearrangement joins TRBV20-1 to TRBJ1-2; 9 bases are a match to TRBD1. V shed 5 bases, J shed 6 bases, and the junction held 13 bases outside the gene matches. This CDR3 comprises 15 residues. Germline CDR1 is DFQATT and CDR2 is SNEGSKA (reference sequence). CDR3 protein: CSARGDRESPNGYTF. The CDR3, as DNA: TGCAGTGCTCGTGGGGACAGGGAAAGCCCAAATGGCTACACCTTC.

The J gene is TRBJ1-2, the V gene TRBV12-5, with 9 positions matching TRBD1. Trimming at V came to 5 bases and at J to 7 bases, leaving 11 bases not matched to a gene. The CDR3 extends over 15 amino acids. CDR1 LGHNT and CDR2 FRNRAP come from the germline V gene. As DNA, the CDR3 is TGTGCTAGTGGTCCACGGGTACAGGGGGCGTCTGGCTACACCTTC. As protein: CASGPRVQGASGYTF.

V is TRBV5-4 and J is TRBJ2-7; 10 bases are a match to TRBD1. CDR3 length equals 16 residues. The V segment lost 4 bases and the J segment 2 bases; nucleotides outside the gene matches: 9. CDR1 and CDR2 from the germline V gene are SGHNT and YYREEE (reference sequence). CDR3 nucleotide sequence: TGTGCCAGCAGCGACCTACCCGGGACAGGGGCCTACGAGCAGTACTTC. Protein: CASSDLPGTGAYEQYF.

V gene TRBV29-1 combines with J gene TRBJ1-4, with 7 bases that match TRBD1. V trimming: 0 bases; J trimming: 5 bases; junction bases outside the gene matches: 6. Per germline, CDR1 SQVTM and CDR2 ANQGSEA. This CDR3 has 15 residues. The CDR3 spells CSVEDRAGGNEKLFF. DNA for the CDR3: TGCAGCGTTGAAGATCGAGCAGGGGGAAATGAAAAACTGTTTTTT.

This clonotype has ten or more counts. The rearrangement uses TRBV12-3 or TRBV12-4 and TRBJ2-7, with TRBD1 identical over 9 bases. V was clipped by 5 bases and J by 2 bases; unmatched bases: 4. The CDR3 spans 14 residues. CDR3: CASSRTGVPYEQYF. Here the CDR3 DNA reads TGTGCCAGCAGTCGGACAGGGGTACCCTACGAGCAGTACTTC.

The chain employs TRBV29-1 and TRBJ1-2, with TRBD1 matching over 9 bases. The CDR3 has 15 amino acids. Per the germline V gene, CDR1 is SQVTM and CDR2 is ANQGSEA. Losses at the gene ends were 1 base for V and 4 bases for J; bases not matched to a gene: 7. CDR3 sequence: CSVEGGGQGTYGYTF. CDR3 sequence (DNA): TGCAGCGTTGAAGGTGGTGGACAGGGGACCTATGGCTACACCTTC.

This clonotype was detected many times. This chain uses TRBV7-6 with TRBJ2-2, with D perhaps TRBD1 (5 bases). CDR1 and CDR2 (germline): SGHVS, FNYEAQ. Trimming cost V 3 bases and J 5 bases, with 10 bases left between them. The CDR3 sequence is 14 residues long. CDR3 bases: TGTGCCAGCAGCTTTGGCAGGGTAACCGGGGAGCTGTTTTTT. It specifies CASSFGRVTGELFF.

This clonotype was seen a few times. The chain employs TRBV6-6 and TRBJ1-2, with D possibly matching TRBD1 (5 bases). The CDR3 consists of 15 residues. Trimming took 0 bases from V and 3 from J, leaving 11 bases between them. Germline CDR1 and CDR2: MNHNY and SVGAGI (reference sequence). CDR3 in amino acids: CASSYSSIGDYGYTF. The CDR3, as DNA: TGTGCCAGCAGTTACTCTTCGATAGGGGACTATGGCTACACCTTC.

There are many counts of this clonotype. This chain uses TRBV6-1 with TRBJ1-1, with D possibly being TRBD1 (5 bases). The CDR3 covers 15 residues. V was clipped by 1 base and J by 5 bases, with 14 bases between them. Looked up from germline, CDR1 is MNHNS and CDR2 is SASEGT. Here the CDR3 reads CASSEGDGAETEAFF. The CDR3 bases are TGTGCCAGCAGTGAAGGGGACGGGGCAGAGACTGAAGCTTTCTTT.

This clonotype appeared many times. J is TRBJ1-2 and V is TRBV6-5; possible D gene TRBD1, 5 bases. From germline, CDR1 is MNHEY and CDR2 SVGAGI. Trimming took off 3 bases at V and 3 bases at J, with 14 bases between the two ends. This CDR3 has 15 residues. In DNA, the CDR3 is TGTGCCAGCAGTTATTGGGGTCAGGGAGACTATGGCTACACCTTC. Protein product: CASSYWGQGDYGYTF.

The chain carries TRBV6-6 and TRBJ2-5; 12 bases line up with TRBD2. The CDR3 contains 16 residues. The germline CDR1 and CDR2 sequences are MNHNY and SVGAGI (reference sequence). V lost 4 bases to trimming and J lost 1 base; unmatched junction nucleotides: 4. CDR3 sequence: CASSSGTSGLQETQYF. The CDR3 DNA is TGTGCCAGCAGTTCCGGGACTAGCGGGCTCCAAGAGACCCAGTACTTC.

This clonotype appeared many times. In DNA, the CDR3 is TGTGCCAGCAGTGAACGGAGCAATCAGCCCCAGCATTTT. Translation: CASSERSNQPQHF. The chain is built from TRBV6-4 and TRBJ1-5, with D unresolved. The CDR3 covers 13 residues. Germline lookup yields CDR1 MRHNA and CDR2 SNTAGT. V lost 3 bases and J lost 1, with 4 bases in between.

This clonotype was observed a few times. The genes are TRBV4-1 and TRBJ1-6, with D unclear. Trimming took 2 bases from V and 3 from J, leaving 11 bases between them. The CDR3 contains 16 residues. Germline V CDR1 and CDR2: MGHRA, YSYEKL. CDR3 sequence: CASSQHRGSYNSPLHF. In DNA form, the CDR3 reads TGCGCCAGCAGCCAACACCGAGGAAGCTATAATTCACCCCTCCACTTT.

The chain couples TRBV29-1 to TRBJ1-4; D not certain. This CDR3 has 11 amino acids. Germline CDR1 SQVTM, CDR2 ANQGSEA. Deletions cut 5 bases from V and 8 bases from J, with 9 bases between. In nucleotides, the CDR3 is TGCAGCGTTCGCGAGCCGGAAAAACTGTTTTTT. The encoded protein is CSVREPEKLFF.

This clonotype has more than one count but fewer than ten. The chain joins TRBV20-1 to TRBJ1-4; tentatively, D is TRBD1 (6 bases). The CDR3 runs 12 residues. CDR1 DFQATT and CDR2 SNEGSKA come from the germline V gene (reference sequence). V lost 4 bases and J 14 bases, leaving 17 bases between the germline ends. Here the CDR3 reads CSAKRGESRLFF. In DNA, the CDR3 is TGCAGTGCTAAGAGGGGGGAATCGCGGCTGTTTTTT.

This clonotype was recorded at least ten times. CDR3 nucleotide sequence: TGTGCCACCAGCAGAGGTAGCACCGGGGAGCTGTTTTTT. Protein: CATSRGSTGELFF. The chain combines TRBV15 with TRBJ2-2; D gene unclear. CDR3 length: 13 residues. Trimming took off 1 base at V and 4 bases at J, with 4 bases between the two ends. CDR1 LNHNV and CDR2 YYDKDF come from the germline V gene (reference sequence).

In this sample, this clonotype turned up many times. J is TRBJ2-3 and V is TRBV6-1, with D maybe TRBD2 (5 bases). CDR1 is MNHNS and CDR2 is SASEGT in the germline V gene. The V gene lost 6 bases and the J gene lost 2 bases, with 9 bases spanning the gap. This CDR3 is 13 amino acids long. The CDR3: CASRASNTDTQYF. The DNA for the CDR3 is TGTGCCAGCAGGGCTAGCAACACAGATACGCAGTATTTT.

This clonotype was seen many times. The gene calls are TRBV6-1 and TRBJ2-3; D not certain. This CDR3 comprises 14 residues. Germline V gives CDR1 MNHNS, CDR2 SASEGT. Between the trimmed V and J ends, which lost 0 bases and 0 bases, there was a span of 4 bases. DNA for the CDR3: TGTGCCAGCAGTGAAGCGGGTAGCACAGATACGCAGTATTTT. Translating gives CASSEAGSTDTQYF.

The chain links TRBV5-1 to TRBJ2-1; TRBD2 matches 8 bases. This CDR3 is 15 amino acids long. Germline trimming cut 0 bases from V and 8 bases from J; bases unmatched to any gene: 7. Germline CDR1 SGHRS, CDR2 YFSETQ. The CDR3 loop is CASSLEAGAVYEQFF. The CDR3 nucleotides are TGCGCCAGCAGCTTGGAAGCGGGAGCGGTATATGAGCAGTTCTTC. Variable domain in full (rest from reference TRBV5-1 and TRBJ2-1): KAGVTQTPRYLIKTRGQQVTLSCSPISGHRSVSWYQQTPGQGLQFLFEYFSETQRNKGNFPGRFSGRQFSNSRSEMNVSTLELGDSALYLCASSLEAGAVYEQFFGPGTRLTVL.

This clonotype was observed at least ten times. The chain employs TRBV7-9 and TRBJ2-7; D is unresolved. CDR3 length: 12 residues. Trimming took off 0 bases at V and 8 bases at J, with 8 bases between the two ends. Germline assignment: CDR1 SEHNR and CDR2 FQNEAQ (reference sequence). DNA of the CDR3: TGTGCCAGCAGCTTAGCGAACCGGAAGCAGTACTTC. It translates to CASSLANRKQYF.